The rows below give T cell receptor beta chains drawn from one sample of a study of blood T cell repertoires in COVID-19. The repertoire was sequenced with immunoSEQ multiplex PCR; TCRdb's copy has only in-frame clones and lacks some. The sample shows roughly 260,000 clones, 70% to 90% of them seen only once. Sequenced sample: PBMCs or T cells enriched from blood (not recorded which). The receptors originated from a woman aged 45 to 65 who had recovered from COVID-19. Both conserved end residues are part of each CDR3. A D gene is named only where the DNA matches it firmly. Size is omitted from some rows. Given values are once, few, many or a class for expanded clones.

DNA: TGTGCCAGCAGCCCTCCCAGACAGGGGGCCGGTACTGAAGCTTTCTTT
CDR3: CASSPPRQGAGTEAFF
size: -
J: TRBJ1-1
D: TRBD1
V: TRBV3-1/TRBV3-2

DNA: TGTGCCAGCAGCCAAGACCCTCGGGGGTTCTCTAACTATGGCTACACCTTC
CDR3: CASSQDPRGFSNYGYTF
size: once
J: TRBJ1-2
D: -
V: TRBV3-1/TRBV3-2

DNA: TGCGCCAGCAGCCAGGCCGGGACTAGCGGGAGGTACAATGAGCAGTTCTTC
CDR3: CASSQAGTSGRYNEQFF
size: -
J: TRBJ2-1
D: TRBD2
V: TRBV4-1

DNA: TGTGCCAGCTGGACAGACTACAATGAGCAGTTCTTC
CDR3: CASWTDYNEQFF
size: -
J: TRBJ2-1
D: -
V: TRBV12-3/TRBV12-4

DNA: TGTGCCAGCAGCTTGGACAGGGGGTACAACTATGGCTACACCTTC
CDR3: CASSLDRGYNYGYTF
size: few
J: TRBJ1-2
D: TRBD1
V: TRBV5-4

DNA: TGTGCCAGCAGCCCCTCTAGCGGGAATTACTACAATGAGCAGTTCTTC
CDR3: CASSPSSGNYYNEQFF
size: -
J: TRBJ2-1
D: TRBD2
V: TRBV7-3

DNA: TGTGCCAGTAGTTGGGCAGGGCCCTACGAGCAGTACTTC
CDR3: CASSWAGPYEQYF
size: -
J: TRBJ2-7
D: -
V: TRBV19

DNA: TGCGCCAGCAGCTTAGTATCAAGGGGGACTAATGAAAAACTGTTTTTT
CDR3: CASSLVSRGTNEKLFF
size: -
J: TRBJ1-4
D: -
V: TRBV5-1

DNA: TGTGCCAGCAGTTCGACCTCCCATGCAGGTCCTTCCTACGAGCAGTACTTC
CDR3: CASSSTSHAGPSYEQYF
size: -
J: TRBJ2-7
D: -
V: TRBV28

DNA: TGCGCCAGCAGCTTGGGACAGTTTGAAGCTTTCTTT
CDR3: CASSLGQFEAFF
size: -
J: TRBJ1-1
D: -
V: TRBV5-1

DNA: TGTGCCAGCAGCACCCGGGACAGGGATTCACCCCTCCACTTT
CDR3: CASSTRDRDSPLHF
size: -
J: TRBJ1-6
D: TRBD1
V: TRBV6-5

DNA: TGTGCCAGCTCACGACAGGTGGACCCCTACGAGCAGTACTTC
CDR3: CASSRQVDPYEQYF
size: -
J: TRBJ2-7
D: -
V: TRBV18

DNA: TGCGCCAGCAGCTTAGACAACGAGCAGTACTTC
CDR3: CASSLDNEQYF
size: -
J: TRBJ2-7
D: -
V: TRBV5-1

DNA: TGCGCGTCTAGCGGGAGCTCCTACAATGAGCAGTTCTTC
CDR3: CASSGSSYNEQFF
size: -
J: TRBJ2-1
D: TRBD2
V: TRBV5-1

DNA: TGTGCCAGCAGTCCTTCTAGCGGGGGCACAGATACGCAGTATTTT
CDR3: CASSPSSGGTDTQYF
size: -
J: TRBJ2-3
D: TRBD2
V: TRBV7-3

DNA: TGCAGCGCCAAACAGGGGGTGGAGACCCAGTACTTC
CDR3: CSAKQGVETQYF
size: -
J: TRBJ2-5
D: TRBD1
V: TRBV29-1

DNA: TGCGCCAGCAGCGAGGTAGCGGGAGACTTTCAAGAGCAGTTCTTC
CDR3: CASSEVAGDFQEQFF
size: -
J: TRBJ2-1
D: TRBD2
V: TRBV5-1

DNA: TGTGCCAGCAGCTTGGACGGGGGAACGGGCAATCAGCCCCAGCATTTT
CDR3: CASSLDGGTGNQPQHF
size: -
J: TRBJ1-5
D: -
V: TRBV5-8

DNA: TGTGCCAGTAGTTTTAGGGGTGGAGATACGCAGTATTTT
CDR3: CASSFRGGDTQYF
size: few
J: TRBJ2-3
D: -
V: TRBV19

DNA: TGTGCCAGCAGTTCCGCCTACGAGCAGTACTTC
CDR3: CASSSAYEQYF
size: -
J: TRBJ2-7
D: -
V: TRBV6-5

DNA: TGTGCCAGCAGTAAGGACAGGAGCTCCTACAATGAGCAGTTCTTC
CDR3: CASSKDRSSYNEQFF
size: -
J: TRBJ2-1
D: TRBD1
V: TRBV27

DNA: TGTGCCACCAGTGAGTTTAGACAGATAATCTACGAGCAGTACTTC
CDR3: CATSEFRQIIYEQYF
size: -
J: TRBJ2-7
D: -
V: TRBV24-1

DNA: TGCGCCAGCAGCCTATTTACTTCTAATGAAAAACTGTTTTTT
CDR3: CASSLFTSNEKLFF
size: -
J: TRBJ1-4
D: -
V: TRBV4-1